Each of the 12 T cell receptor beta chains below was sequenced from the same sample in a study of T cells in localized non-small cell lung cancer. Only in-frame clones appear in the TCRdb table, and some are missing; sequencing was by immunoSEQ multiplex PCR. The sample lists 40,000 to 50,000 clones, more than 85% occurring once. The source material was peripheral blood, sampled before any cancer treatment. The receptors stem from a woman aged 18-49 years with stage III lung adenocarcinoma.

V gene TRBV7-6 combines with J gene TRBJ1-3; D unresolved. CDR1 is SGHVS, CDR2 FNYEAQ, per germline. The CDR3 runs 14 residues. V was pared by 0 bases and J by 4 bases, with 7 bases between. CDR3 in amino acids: CASSLAGRGNTIYF. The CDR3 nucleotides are TGTGCCAGCAGCTTAGCGGGCCGAGGAAACACCATATATTTT.

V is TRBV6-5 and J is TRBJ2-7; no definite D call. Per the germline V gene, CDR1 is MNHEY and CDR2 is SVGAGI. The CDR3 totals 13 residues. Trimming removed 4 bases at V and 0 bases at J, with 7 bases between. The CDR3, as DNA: TGTGCCAGCAGTTCTGCGGACTCCTACGAGCAGTACTTC. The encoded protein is CASSSADSYEQYF.

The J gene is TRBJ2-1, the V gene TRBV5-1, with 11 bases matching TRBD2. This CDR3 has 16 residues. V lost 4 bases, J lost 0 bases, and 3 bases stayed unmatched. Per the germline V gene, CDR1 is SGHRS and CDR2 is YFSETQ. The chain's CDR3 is CASSSTSGGSYNEQFF. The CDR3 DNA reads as TGCGCCAGCAGCAGCACTAGCGGGGGCTCCTACAATGAGCAGTTCTTC.

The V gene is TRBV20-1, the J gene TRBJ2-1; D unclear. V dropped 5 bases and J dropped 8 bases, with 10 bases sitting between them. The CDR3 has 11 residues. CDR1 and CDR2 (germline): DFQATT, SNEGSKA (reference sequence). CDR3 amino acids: CSAQPLDEQFF. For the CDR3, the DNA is TGCAGTGCTCAGCCCTTAGATGAGCAGTTCTTC.

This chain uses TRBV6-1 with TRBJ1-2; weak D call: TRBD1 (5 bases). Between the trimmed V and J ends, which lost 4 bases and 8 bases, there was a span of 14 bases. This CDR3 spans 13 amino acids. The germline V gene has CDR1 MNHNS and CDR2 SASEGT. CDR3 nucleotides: TGTGCCAGCAGTGGCTATAGGGACGACGGCTACACCTTC. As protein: CASSGYRDDGYTF.

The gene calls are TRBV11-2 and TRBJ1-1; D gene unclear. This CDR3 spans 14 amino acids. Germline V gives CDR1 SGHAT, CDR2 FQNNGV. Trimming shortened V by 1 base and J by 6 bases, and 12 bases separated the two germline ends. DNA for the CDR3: TGTGCCAGCAGCTTAGGGGTTTCGGGAGCTGAAGCTTTCTTT. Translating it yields CASSLGVSGAEAFF.

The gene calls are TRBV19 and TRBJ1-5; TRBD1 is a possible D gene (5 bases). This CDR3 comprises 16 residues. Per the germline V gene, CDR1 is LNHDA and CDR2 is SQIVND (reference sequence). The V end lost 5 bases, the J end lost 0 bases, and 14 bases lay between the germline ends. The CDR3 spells CASSSQGAFSNQPQHF. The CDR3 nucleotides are TGTGCCAGTAGTTCCCAGGGAGCCTTTAGCAATCAGCCCCAGCATTTT.

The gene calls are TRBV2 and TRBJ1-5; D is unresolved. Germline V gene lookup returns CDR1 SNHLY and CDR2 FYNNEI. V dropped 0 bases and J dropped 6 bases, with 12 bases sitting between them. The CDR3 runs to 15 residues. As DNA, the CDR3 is TGTGCCAGCAGTGAAGCGCTCGGGTCAGGTCAGCCCCAGCATTTT. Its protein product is CASSEALGSGQPQHF.

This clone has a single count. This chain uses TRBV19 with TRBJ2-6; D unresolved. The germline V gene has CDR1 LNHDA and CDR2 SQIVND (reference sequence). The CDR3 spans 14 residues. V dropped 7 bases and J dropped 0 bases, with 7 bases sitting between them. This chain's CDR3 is CASKASSGANVLTF. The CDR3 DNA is TGTGCCAGTAAAGCGAGCTCTGGGGCCAACGTCCTGACTTTC.

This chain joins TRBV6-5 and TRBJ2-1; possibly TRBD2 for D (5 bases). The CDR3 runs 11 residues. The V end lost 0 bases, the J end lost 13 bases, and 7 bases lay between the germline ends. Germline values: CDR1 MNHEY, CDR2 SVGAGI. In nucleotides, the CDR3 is TGTGCCAGCAGTTACTCGGGAGAACAGTTCTTC. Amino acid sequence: CASSYSGEQFF.

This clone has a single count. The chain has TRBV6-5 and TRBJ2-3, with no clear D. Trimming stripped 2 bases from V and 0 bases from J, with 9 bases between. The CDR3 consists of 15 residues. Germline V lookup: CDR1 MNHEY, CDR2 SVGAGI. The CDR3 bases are TGTGCCAGCAGTTACGCTCAGCCTAGCACAGATACGCAGTATTTT. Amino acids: CASSYAQPSTDTQYF.

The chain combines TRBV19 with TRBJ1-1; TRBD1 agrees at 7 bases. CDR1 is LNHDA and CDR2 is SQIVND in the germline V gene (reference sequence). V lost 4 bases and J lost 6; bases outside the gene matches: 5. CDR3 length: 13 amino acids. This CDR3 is CASSTGTAAEAFF. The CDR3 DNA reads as TGTGCCAGTAGTACCGGGACAGCGGCTGAAGCTTTCTTT.